The 17 T cell receptor beta chains reported below all come from one sample, sequenced in a study of blood T cells in healthy people across ages (dated by TCRdb to 2013 to 2016). Library creation used 5' RACE. Reads for this sample came from an Illumina HiSeq 2500. A second PCR of about 6 to 11 cycles was performed with a sample-barcoded 5' primer and a J-beta primer mix. TCRdb ran its own pipeline on the public reads, namely fastp trimming at Q25 and MiXCR clone calling, and kept in-frame beta chains. Each entry merges the rows of one CDR3 protein and shows their most common DNA and genes. The sample yields roughly 2 million distinct CDR3 sequences; 40% to 55% were counted once. The top ten clonotypes cover around 2.1% of the sample. The source material was blood. Source of these receptors: a woman between 40 and 55 years old in good health.

This clonotype has a handful of counts. The chain recombines TRBV7-2 with TRBJ2-3; 14 nucleotides agree with TRBD2. Germline V gene sequence: CDR1 SGHTA, CDR2 FQGNSA. The length of the CDR3 is 15 residues. Trimming at V came to 5 bases and at J to 8 bases, leaving 6 bases not matched to a gene. The CDR3 sequence: CASSPVTSGGATQYF. CDR3 in DNA: TGTGCCAGCAGCCCCGTGACTAGCGGGGGGGCTACGCAGTATTTT.

The J gene is TRBJ2-3, the V gene TRBV28; the match to TRBD2 covers 10 bases. The junction had 7 bases not matched to a gene; V was cut back by 2 bases and J by 2 bases. CDR1 and CDR2 (germline): MDHEN, SYDVKM. This CDR3 is 17 amino acids long. The chain's CDR3 is CASSLSAAGGDTDTQYF. The CDR3 nucleotides read TGTGCCAGCAGTTTAAGCGCAGCGGGGGGGGACACAGATACGCAGTATTTT.

This clonotype came up a few times. The chain employs TRBV7-2 and TRBJ2-5; 11 bases align to TRBD2. The CDR3 extends over 16 amino acids. From germline, CDR1 is SGHTA and CDR2 FQGNSA. The J segment lost 5 bases and the V segment lost 5 bases, leaving 10 bases of the junction unmatched. The CDR3 DNA follows: TGTGCCAGCAGCCCTCTAGCGGGGGGAGGACTGGAGACCCAGTACTTC. It translates to CASSPLAGGGLETQYF.

This chain links TRBV27 with TRBJ2-6; 7 nucleotides line up with TRBD1. Germline trimming cut 4 bases from V and 4 bases from J; bases unmatched to any gene: 7. The germline CDR1 and CDR2 sequences are MNHEY and SMNVEV (reference sequence). This CDR3 contains 16 residues. The CDR3 DNA follows: TGTGCCAGCAGTTCCTGGGGACAGCTGGGGGCCAACGTCCTGACTTTC. Its translation is CASSSWGQLGANVLTF.

This chain uses TRBV28 with TRBJ1-1; no reliable D call. Germline loops: CDR1 MDHEN, CDR2 SYDVKM. The CDR3 loop spans 14 amino acids. V gave up 5 bases and J gave up 2 bases, with 12 bases separating them. The CDR3 DNA sequence: TGTGCCAGCAGTCTATCCGGGATAAACACTGAAGCTTTCTTT. It specifies CASSLSGINTEAFF.

The CDR3 DNA is TGTGCCAGCAGTGGTACAGGGACCCGTGAAAGGGGCTATGGCTACACCTTC. Residues: CASSGTGTRERGYGYTF. The chain combines TRBV27 with TRBJ1-2; possible D gene TRBD1, 6 bases. CDR3 length: 17 residues. Germline-derived CDR1 and CDR2 are MNHEY and SMNVEV (reference sequence). With 5 bases removed from V and 4 bases from J, the gap between germline ends came to 23 bases.

This clonotype was observed a few times. The chain joins TRBV5-1 to TRBJ2-1, with a tentative D call TRBD1 (5 bases). Germline-derived CDR1 and CDR2 are SGHRS and YFSETQ. The CDR3 has 13 residues. Trimming removed 6 bases at V and 10 bases at J, with 17 bases between. In DNA, the CDR3 is TGCGCCAGCACCCAAACCATCAGGGCCGAGCAGTTCTTC. It codes for CASTQTIRAEQFF.

This clonotype was found a few times. CDR3 DNA: TGTGCCAGCAGTTCCTATCAACGGGAAGAGACCCAGTACTTC. Translating it yields CASSSYQREETQYF. The chain links TRBV12-3 or TRBV12-4 to TRBJ2-4; no reliable D call. Near its end, the DNA agrees better with TRBJ2-5, so the J call may be wrong. The CDR3 length is 14 residues.

This clonotype was detected only a few times. The chain employs TRBV5-1 and TRBJ2-4, with TRBD1 identical over 10 bases. Unmatched junction bases numbered 10, after V lost 3 bases and J lost 1 base. Germline loops: CDR1 SGHRS, CDR2 YFSETQ. The CDR3 length is 18 residues. CDR3 sequence reads: CASSSTGTGVLAKNIQYF. The DNA for the CDR3 is TGCGCCAGCAGCTCGACCGGGACAGGGGTCCTTGCCAAAAACATTCAGTACTTC.

The chain is built from TRBV3-1 and TRBJ2-1, with D perhaps TRBD2 (7 bases). The length of the CDR3 is 16 residues. V lost 4 bases and J lost 5, with 18 bases in between. Germline assignment: CDR1 LGHDT and CDR2 YNNKEL (reference sequence). Written as DNA, the CDR3 is TGTGCCAGCAGCCGGCCTTCCCCGGGGGGCGACAATGAGCAGTTCTTC. Translation: CASSRPSPGGDNEQFF.

The CDR3 coding sequence is TGTGCCAGCAAACCTCGACAGCACACAGATACGCAGTATTTT. This codes for CASKPRQHTDTQYF. The chain has TRBV6-2 or TRBV6-3 and TRBJ2-3; D is perhaps TRBD1 (5 bases). The V and J ends lost 7 bases and 2 bases respectively, with 13 bases between them. Germline values: CDR1 MNHEY, CDR2 SVGEGT. This CDR3 comprises 14 residues.

This rearrangement joins TRBV3-1 to TRBJ2-7; D may be TRBD1 or TRBD2 (6 bases each). CDR1 and CDR2 from the germline V gene are LGHDT and YNNKEL (reference sequence). The length of the CDR3 is 13 residues. V was shortened by 3 bases and J by 6 bases, with 12 bases between the two germline ends. For the CDR3, the DNA is TGTGCCAGCAGCCACGGGGGCCCGGGCGAGCAGTACTTC. The encoded protein is CASSHGGPGEQYF.

The chain uses TRBV7-8 and TRBJ2-7; D perhaps matches TRBD1 (6 bases). The CDR3 sequence is 14 residues long. Trimming stripped 3 bases from V and 2 bases from J, with 11 bases between. The germline V gene has CDR1 SGHVS and CDR2 FQNEAQ. The CDR3 sequence: CASSFDRQTYEQYF. In nucleotides, the CDR3 is TGTGCCAGCAGCTTTGACAGGCAAACCTACGAGCAGTACTTC.

This chain links TRBV7-2 with TRBJ2-7; no firm D call. Germline CDR1 is SGHTA and CDR2 is FQGNSA. The CDR3 runs 14 residues. Between the trimmed V and J ends, which lost 0 bases and 3 bases, there was a span of 9 bases. CDR3 residues: CASSLAQTYYEQYF. Written as DNA, the CDR3 is TGTGCCAGCAGCTTAGCTCAGACGTACTACGAGCAGTACTTC.

The chain carries TRBV6-1 and TRBJ1-4, with D unclear. This CDR3 spans 14 amino acids. Trimming stripped 9 bases from V and 0 bases from J, with 11 bases between. Germline assignment: CDR1 MNHNS and CDR2 SASEGT. As DNA, the CDR3 is TGTGCCAGTAGAGGCACCCCAACTAATGAAAAACTGTTTTTT. Encoded protein: CASRGTPTNEKLFF.

This clonotype appeared a few times. The rearrangement joins TRBV2 to TRBJ2-4, with a possible D match to TRBD1 (6 bases). Germline V lookup: CDR1 SNHLY, CDR2 FYNNEI. V gave up 4 bases and J gave up 0 bases, with 10 bases separating them. CDR3 length: 15 residues. CDR3 loop: CASSVDSLAKNIQYF. Here the CDR3 DNA reads TGTGCCAGCAGTGTGGACAGTTTAGCCAAAAACATTCAGTACTTC.

The rearrangement joins TRBV4-3 to TRBJ2-2, with D possibly being TRBD1 (6 bases). The CDR3 is 15 amino acids. The ends were cut back, 3 bases at V and 6 bases at J, with 14 bases in the middle. Per the germline V gene, CDR1 is LGHNA and CDR2 is YSLEER. The CDR3 DNA follows: TGCGCCAGCAGCCACGGGGACGACAGGTCCGGGGAGCTGTTTTTT. Translated: CASSHGDDRSGELFF.